This T cell receptor beta chain emerged from a study of blood T cell repertoires in COVID-19. Study summary: Sample material is recorded as cDNA or gDNA derived from T cells, B-cell-depleted T cells, or PBMCs.

Participants spanned ages about 18 to 100 years and resided in about 24 US areas. Among Cohort 3 donors, those recovered had two negative PCRs, clearance, or symptom resolution. This CDR3 contains 14 residues. From germline, CDR1 is LNHDA and CDR2 SQIVND (reference sequence). V lost 5 bases to trimming and J lost 8 bases; unmatched junction nucleotides: 8. The method was immunoSEQ multiplex PCR; TCRdb's version includes in-frame clones alone and lacks a portion of them. The data contain hundreds of thousands of clones, about nine tenths of them singletons. The genes are TRBV19 and TRBJ1-4, with 7 bases identical to TRBD1. The TCR originated in a woman in her fifties or sixties who had recovered from COVID-19. Sequences were obtained from PBMCs or T cells enriched from blood (not recorded which). In nucleotides, the CDR3 is TGTGCCAGTAGTCGACAGGGTGTCCAAGAAAAACTGTTTTTT. Amino acids: CASSRQGVQEKLFF.